The next 2 T cell receptor beta chains were all read from a single sample in a study of blood T cell repertoires in COVID-19. The protocol was immunoSEQ multiplex PCR, while the TCRdb copy is restricted to in-frame clones and leaves out a portion. In the table there are fewer than 250,000 clones, roughly 81% of which are singletons. Sequenced input: peripheral blood. The receptors originated from a man aged 40-49 years with acute or convalescent COVID-19.

V is TRBV5-5 and J is TRBJ1-2; the D is unclear. The germline V gene has CDR1 SGHKS and CDR2 YYEKEE (reference sequence). V was shortened by 4 bases and J by 3 bases, with 13 bases between the two germline ends. This CDR3 comprises 14 residues. The CDR3: CASSLDGLDYGYTF. As DNA, the CDR3 is TGTGCCAGCAGCCTCGACGGCCTAGACTATGGCTACACCTTC. The full variable domain, completed using reference TRBV5-5 and TRBJ1-2, is DAGVTQSPTHLIKTRGQQVTLRCSPISGHKSVSWYQQVLGQGPQFIFQYYEKEERGRGNFPDRFSARQFPNYSSELNVNALLLGDSALYLCASSLDGLDYGYTFGSGTRLTVV.

CDR3 DNA sequence: TGTGCCAGTAGTGCCGACAGGGGAGGCGACTATGGCTACACCTTC. Encoded protein: CASSADRGGDYGYTF. The chain links TRBV19 to TRBJ1-2, with 8 bases identical to TRBD1. V gave up 5 bases and J gave up 3 bases; unmatched junction bases: 8. This CDR3 is built from 15 residues. Germline lookup yields CDR1 LNHDA and CDR2 SQIVND (reference sequence).